This is a list of T cell receptor beta chains from one sample in a study of T cell changes during pregnancy in multiple sclerosis. The data were produced by immunoSEQ multiplex PCR, yet TCRdb's version contains in-frame clones alone and is incomplete. The table records approximately 65,000 clones, around 93% of them present only once. Specimen: CD4+ T cells from peripheral blood mononuclear cells, collected in the first trimester of pregnancy. These receptors all stem from a female donor with multiple sclerosis, enrolled in a pregnancy study. CDR3s include the opening cysteine and the closing phenylalanine or tryptophan. D genes are given only for firm matches. Clone size is shown for a subset of rows, as once, few, many or a class of expanded clone.

j_gene | abundance | d_gene | v_gene | CDR3nt | CDR3aa
TRBJ1-1 | - | TRBD1 | TRBV19 | TGTGCCAGTAGTCCGCGACAGGGACGAGCTTTCTTT | CASSPRQGRAFF
TRBJ1-6 | - | - | TRBV6-5 | TGTGCCAGCAGTCGACAGAATTCACCCCTCCACTTT | CASSRQNSPLHF
TRBJ1-5 | - | TRBD1 | TRBV27 | TGTGCCAGCAGTTTAGGGTCACGGACAGGGGGGAATCAGCCCCAGCATTTT | CASSLGSRTGGNQPQHF
TRBJ2-1 | - | - | TRBV29-1 | TGCAGCGTTGGCCCGGCAGGGTTCAATGAGCAGTTCTTC | CSVGPAGFNEQFF
TRBJ1-1 | - | - | TRBV27 | TGTGCCAGCAGATCCAACCGACAGGCCTCCACTGAAGCTTTCTTT | CASRSNRQASTEAFF
TRBJ1-5 | - | - | TRBV19 | TGTGCCAGTAGTATACCTTATCAGCCCCAGCATTTT | CASSIPYQPQHF
TRBJ1-2 | - | TRBD1 | TRBV7-3 | TGTGCCAGCAGCTCAATTCAGGGGGCGCCTGGCTACACCTTC | CASSSIQGAPGYTF
TRBJ1-1 | - | - | TRBV29-1 | TGCAGCGTTCTAGAGAACACTGAAGCTTTCTTT | CSVLENTEAFF
TRBJ2-3 | - | TRBD2 | TRBV4-2 | TGTGCCAGCGCAGGGAGCGGGGGGGTAACAGATACGCAGTATTTT | CASAGSGGVTDTQYF
TRBJ2-5 | - | - | TRBV6-5 | TGTGCCAGCAGAACGACACAGGGTTACGAGACCCAGTACTTC | CASRTTQGYETQYF
TRBJ2-2 | - | TRBD2 | TRBV5-6 | TGTGCCAGCAGACTAGCGGGGATGAACACCGGGGAGCTGTTTTTT | CASRLAGMNTGELFF
TRBJ2-7 | - | - | TRBV6-5 | TGTGCCAGCAGTATAAACAGGGCCTCCTACGAGCAGTACTTC | CASSINRASYEQYF
TRBJ1-2 | once | TRBD1 | TRBV6-5 | TGTGCCAGCAGTTACCTGACAGGGTCGAGTGGCTACACCTTC | CASSYLTGSSGYTF
TRBJ2-5 | once | TRBD2 | TRBV9 | TGTGCCAGCAGCGTGGGCGGGGGCCAAGAGACCCAGTACTTC | CASSVGGGQETQYF
TRBJ2-7 | - | TRBD2 | TRBV19 | TGTGCCAGTAGAGGGAGGGGCAGATTCTACGAGCAGTACTTC | CASRGRGRFYEQYF
TRBJ2-3 | - | - | TRBV14 | TGTGCCAGCAGCCGAGATCAGGGGGGTTTAGGCACAGATACGCAGTATTTT | CASSRDQGGLGTDTQYF
TRBJ2-1 | once | TRBD1 | TRBV6-5 | TGTGCCAGCAGGGTCGGGACAGGGCCCTACAATGAGCAGTTCTTC | CASRVGTGPYNEQFF
TRBJ1-1 | - | TRBD1 | TRBV11-1 | TGTGCCAGCAGCTACCGACAGGGGCGAACTGAAGCTTTCTTT | CASSYRQGRTEAFF
TRBJ1-6 | - | - | TRBV7-2 | TGTGCCAGCAGCTTAGGGAGGAGGGTCCCCAATTCACCCCTCCACTTT | CASSLGRRVPNSPLHF
TRBJ2-2 | - | - | TRBV7-8 | TGTGCCAGCAGCTTAGTGGGGCGGGGGCTCAACACCGGGGAGCTGTTTTTT | CASSLVGRGLNTGELFF
TRBJ2-5 | - | - | TRBV5-1 | TGCGCCAGCAGCTTGGAAGGGAGGCAAGAGACCCAGTACTTC | CASSLEGRQETQYF
TRBJ2-2 | few | TRBD2 | TRBV25-1 | TGTGCCAGCACCCCTGCGGGGGGGGAAAACACCGGGGAGCTGTTTTTT | CASTPAGGENTGELFF
TRBJ1-2 | - | - | TRBV7-2 | TGTGCCAGCAGCACAGCTAACTATGGCTACACCTTC | CASSTANYGYTF
TRBJ1-1 | - | TRBD1 | TRBV4-3 | TGCGCCAGCAGCCAAGAGGGGCGACAGGGGAATGCTTTCTTT | CASSQEGRQGNAFF
TRBJ1-2 | - | - | TRBV30 | TGTGCCTGGAGTGAGGAGGTCGGCTACACCTTC | CAWSEEVGYTF
TRBJ1-6 | - | - | TRBV4-3 | TGCGCCAGCAGCCAAGATCCAGGTGATCGAAATTCACCCCTCCACTTT | CASSQDPGDRNSPLHF
TRBJ1-1 | - | - | TRBV29-1 | TGCAGCGTTGAAACGAGTAGAGCTGAAGCTTTCTTT | CSVETSRAEAFF
TRBJ1-6 | - | TRBD1 | TRBV4-3 | TGCGCCAGCAGCCAAGAGGACAGGAACTATAATTCACCCCTCCACTTT | CASSQEDRNYNSPLHF
TRBJ1-1 | few | TRBD1 | TRBV6-1 | TGTGCCAGCAGTTCCTACAGGGGAGGTACTGAAGCTTTCTTT | CASSSYRGGTEAFF
TRBJ1-3 | - | - | TRBV7-9 | TGTGCCAGCAGTCTGGGAAACACCATATATTTT | CASSLGNTIYF
TRBJ2-7 | - | TRBD1 | TRBV7-6 | TGTGCCAGCAGCTTAAATCCCCCGGACAGGGGGCGCTGGGAGCAGTACTTC | CASSLNPPDRGRWEQYF
TRBJ2-1 | - | - | TRBV5-8 | TGTGCCAGCAGCTTCCTGATTCATCCGAGCTCCTACAATGAGCAGTTCTTC | CASSFLIHPSSYNEQFF
TRBJ2-2 | once | - | TRBV7-2 | TGTGCCAGCAGCTTACGCGGAGATGGGACCGGGGAGCTGTTTTTT | CASSLRGDGTGELFF
TRBJ2-2 | - | - | TRBV6-6 | TGTGCCAGCCCCCTTAAGGGGGCGAACACCGGGGAGCTGTTTTTT | CASPLKGANTGELFF
TRBJ2-7 | - | - | TRBV6-5 | TGTGCCAGCAGTTACGCAGGGGACGAGCAGTACTTC | CASSYAGDEQYF
TRBJ1-4 | - | TRBD1 | TRBV6-5 | TGTGCCAGCAGTCCAGGGGGAGGTAATGAAAAACTGTTTTTT | CASSPGGGNEKLFF
TRBJ1-3 | - | - | TRBV7-2 | TGTGCCAGCAGCTTTGGACAGCTAGGAAACACCATATATTTT | CASSFGQLGNTIYF
TRBJ1-4 | - | - | TRBV4-2 | TGTGCCAGCAGCCTAGGCGGGGGGGGGCAGGGGAATGAAAAACTGTTTTTT | CASSLGGGGQGNEKLFF
TRBJ2-7 | - | - | TRBV5-6 | TGTGCCAGCAGCTTGAGGGCAGGGACACACGAGCAGTACTTC | CASSLRAGTHEQYF
TRBJ1-2 | - | TRBD1 | TRBV2 | TGTGCCAGCAGTGAAGAACAGGGGACCTCCTATGGCTACACCTTC | CASSEEQGTSYGYTF
TRBJ2-1 | - | - | TRBV9 | TGTGCCAGCAGCCCCCGGTCAGGGACCTACAATGAGCAGTTCTTC | CASSPRSGTYNEQFF
TRBJ1-1 | few | - | TRBV7-2 | TGTGCCAGCAGGAGACGGGAGACTGAAGCTTTCTTT | CASRRRETEAFF